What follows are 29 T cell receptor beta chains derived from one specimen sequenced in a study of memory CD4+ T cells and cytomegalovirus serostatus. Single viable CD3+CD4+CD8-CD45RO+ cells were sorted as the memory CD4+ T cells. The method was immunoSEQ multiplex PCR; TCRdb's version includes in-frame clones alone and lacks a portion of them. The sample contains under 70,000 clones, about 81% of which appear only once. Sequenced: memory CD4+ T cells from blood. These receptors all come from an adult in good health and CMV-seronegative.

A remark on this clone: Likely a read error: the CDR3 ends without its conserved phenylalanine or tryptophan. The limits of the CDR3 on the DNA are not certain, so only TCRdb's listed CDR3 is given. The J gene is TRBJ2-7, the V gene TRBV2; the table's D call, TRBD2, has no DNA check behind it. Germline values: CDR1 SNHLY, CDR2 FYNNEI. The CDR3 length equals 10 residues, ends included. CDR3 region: CASSETSPFY.

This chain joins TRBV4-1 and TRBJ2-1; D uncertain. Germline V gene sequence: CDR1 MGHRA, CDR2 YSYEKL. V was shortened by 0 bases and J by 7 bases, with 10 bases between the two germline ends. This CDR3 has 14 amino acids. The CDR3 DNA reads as TGCGCCAGCAGCCAAGATCCAACGGAGAATGAGCAGTTCTTC. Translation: CASSQDPTENEQFF.

CDR3 nucleotides: TGTGCCAGCATGACTAGCGGGAGTTTACGGACCGGGGAGCTGTTTTTT. Translating gives CASMTSGSLRTGELFF. The V call is TRBV27, the J call TRBJ2-2; 12 bases agree with TRBD2. Germline V gene lookup returns CDR1 MNHEY and CDR2 SMNVEV (reference sequence). V lost 7 bases to trimming and J lost 5 bases; unmatched junction nucleotides: 8. The CDR3 covers 16 residues.

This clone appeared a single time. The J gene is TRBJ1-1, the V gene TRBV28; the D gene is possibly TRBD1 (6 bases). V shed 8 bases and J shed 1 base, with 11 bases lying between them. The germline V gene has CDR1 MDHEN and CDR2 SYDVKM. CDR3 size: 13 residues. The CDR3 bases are TGTGCCAGCCGGGGGGCAACGAACACTGAAGCTTTCTTT. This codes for CASRGATNTEAFF.

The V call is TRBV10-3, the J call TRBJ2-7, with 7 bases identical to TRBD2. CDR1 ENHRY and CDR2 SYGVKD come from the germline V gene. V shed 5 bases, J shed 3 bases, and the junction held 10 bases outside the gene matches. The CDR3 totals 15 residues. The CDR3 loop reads CAISPILAEVYEQYF. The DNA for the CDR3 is TGTGCCATCAGTCCCATCCTAGCGGAGGTCTACGAGCAGTACTTC.

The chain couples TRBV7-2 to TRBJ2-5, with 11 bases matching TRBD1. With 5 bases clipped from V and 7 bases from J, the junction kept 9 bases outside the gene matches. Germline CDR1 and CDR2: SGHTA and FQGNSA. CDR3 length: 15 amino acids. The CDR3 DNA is TGTGCCAGCAGCACTAGGACAGGGGGCTCGGGGACCCAGTACTTC. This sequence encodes CASSTRTGGSGTQYF.

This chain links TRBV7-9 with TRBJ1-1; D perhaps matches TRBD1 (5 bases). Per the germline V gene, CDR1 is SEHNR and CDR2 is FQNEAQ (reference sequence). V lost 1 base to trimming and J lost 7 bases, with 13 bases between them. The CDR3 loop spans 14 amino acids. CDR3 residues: CASSLDQGSSEAFF. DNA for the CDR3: TGTGCCAGCAGCTTAGATCAGGGTAGCAGTGAAGCTTTCTTT. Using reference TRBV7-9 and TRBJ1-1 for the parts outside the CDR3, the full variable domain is DTGVSQNPRHKITKRGQNVTFRCDPISEHNRLYWYRQTLGQGPEFLTYFQNEAQLEKSRLLSDRFSAERPKGSFSTLEIQRTEQGDSAMYLCASSLDQGSSEAFFGQGTRLTVV.

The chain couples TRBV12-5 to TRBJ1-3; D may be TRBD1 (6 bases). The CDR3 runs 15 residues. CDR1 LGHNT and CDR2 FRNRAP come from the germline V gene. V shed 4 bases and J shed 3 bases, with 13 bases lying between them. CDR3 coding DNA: TGTGCTAGTGGTTCCTCAGGGGCGCTTGGAAACACCATATATTTT. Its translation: CASGSSGALGNTIYF.

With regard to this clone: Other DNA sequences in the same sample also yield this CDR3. The CDR3 loop is CASSRQAGETQYF. CDR3 bases: TGTGCCAGCAGTAGACAGGCCGGGGAGACCCAGTACTTC. J is TRBJ2-5 and V is TRBV27; tentative D call: TRBD1 (6 bases). The V end was cut by 5 bases, the J end by 5 bases, with 12 bases between. The CDR3 has 13 amino acids. CDR1 and CDR2 from the germline V gene are MNHEY and SMNVEV (reference sequence).

The CDR3 bases are TGCAGCGTTGATTCCAGGCGGGAGGGCCGGTACGAGCAGTACTTC. Translation gives CSVDSRREGRYEQYF. The rearrangement joins TRBV29-1 to TRBJ2-7; 9 bases match TRBD2. Germline CDR1 and CDR2: SQVTM and ANQGSEA. The CDR3 spans 15 residues. The V and J ends lost 3 bases and 4 bases, in that order; junction bases with no gene match: 10.

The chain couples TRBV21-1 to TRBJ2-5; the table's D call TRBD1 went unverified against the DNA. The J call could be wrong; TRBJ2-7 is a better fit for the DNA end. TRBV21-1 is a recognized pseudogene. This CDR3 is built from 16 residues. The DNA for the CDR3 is TGTGCCAGCAGCAGCAACTGGGCATGGTCCGCTTACGAGCAGTACTTC. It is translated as CASSSNWAWSAYEQYF.

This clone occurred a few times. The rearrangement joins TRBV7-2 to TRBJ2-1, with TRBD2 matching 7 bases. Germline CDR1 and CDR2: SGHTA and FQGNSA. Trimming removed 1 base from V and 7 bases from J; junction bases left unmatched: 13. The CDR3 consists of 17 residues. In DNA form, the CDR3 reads TGTGCCAGCAGCTTAGTAGGGGACTATCGCAAAGTGAATGAGCAGTTCTTC. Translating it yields CASSLVGDYRKVNEQFF.

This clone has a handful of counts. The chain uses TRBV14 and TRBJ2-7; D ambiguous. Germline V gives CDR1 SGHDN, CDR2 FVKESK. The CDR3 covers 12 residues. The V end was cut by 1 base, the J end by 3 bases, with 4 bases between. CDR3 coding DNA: TGTGCCAGCAGCCAAGCTAGCTACGAGCAGTACTTC. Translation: CASSQASYEQYF.

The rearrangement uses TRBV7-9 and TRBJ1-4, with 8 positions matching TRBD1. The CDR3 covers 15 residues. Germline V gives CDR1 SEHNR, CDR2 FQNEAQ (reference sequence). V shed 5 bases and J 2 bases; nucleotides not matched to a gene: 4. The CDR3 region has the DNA TGTGCCAGCAGCCCGAGACAGGGGACTAATGAAAAACTGTTTTTT. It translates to CASSPRQGTNEKLFF. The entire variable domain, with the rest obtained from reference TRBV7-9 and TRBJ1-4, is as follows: DTGVSQNPRHKITKRGQNVTFRCDPISEHNRLYWYRQTLGQGPEFLTYFQNEAQLEKSRLLSDRFSAERPKGSFSTLEIQRTEQGDSAMYLCASSPRQGTNEKLFFGSGTQLSVL.

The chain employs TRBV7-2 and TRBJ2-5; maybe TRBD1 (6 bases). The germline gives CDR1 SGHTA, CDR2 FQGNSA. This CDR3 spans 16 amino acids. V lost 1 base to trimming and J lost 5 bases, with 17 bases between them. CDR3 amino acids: CASSLGLQGPAETQYF. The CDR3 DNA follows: TGTGCCAGCAGCTTAGGTTTACAGGGTCCAGCGGAGACCCAGTACTTC.

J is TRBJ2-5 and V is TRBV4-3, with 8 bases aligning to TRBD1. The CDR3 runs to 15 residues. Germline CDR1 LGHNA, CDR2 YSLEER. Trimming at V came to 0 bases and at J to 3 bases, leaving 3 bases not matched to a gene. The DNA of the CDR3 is TGCGCCAGCAGCCAAGACTACAGGGGGGAAGAGACCCAGTACTTC. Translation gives CASSQDYRGEETQYF.

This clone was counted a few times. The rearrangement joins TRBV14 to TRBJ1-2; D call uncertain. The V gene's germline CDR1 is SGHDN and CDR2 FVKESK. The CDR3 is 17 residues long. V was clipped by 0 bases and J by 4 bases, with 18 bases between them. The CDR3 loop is CASSQDTSSRLGYGYTF. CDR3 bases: TGTGCCAGCAGCCAAGATACAAGTTCGAGGCTCGGCTATGGCTACACCTTC.

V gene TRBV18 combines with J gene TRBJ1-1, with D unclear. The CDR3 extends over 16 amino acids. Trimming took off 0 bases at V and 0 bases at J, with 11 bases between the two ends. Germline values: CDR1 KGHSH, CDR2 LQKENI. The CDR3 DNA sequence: TGTGCCAGCTCACCACCTGTCGGAGTCATGAACACTGAAGCTTTCTTT. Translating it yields CASSPPVGVMNTEAFF.

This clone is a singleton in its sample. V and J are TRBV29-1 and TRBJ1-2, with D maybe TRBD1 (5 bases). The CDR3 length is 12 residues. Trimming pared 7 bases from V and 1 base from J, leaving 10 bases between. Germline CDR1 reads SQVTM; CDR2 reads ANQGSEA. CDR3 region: CSGRENNYGYTF. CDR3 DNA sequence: TGCAGCGGCAGGGAGAATAACTATGGCTACACCTTC. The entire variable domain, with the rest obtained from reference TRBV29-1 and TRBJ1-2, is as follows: SAVISQKPSRDICQRGTSLTIQCQVDSQVTMMFWYRQQPGQSLTLIATANQGSEATYESGFVIDKFPISRPNLTFSTLTVSNMSPEDSSIYLCSGRENNYGYTFGSGTRLTVV.

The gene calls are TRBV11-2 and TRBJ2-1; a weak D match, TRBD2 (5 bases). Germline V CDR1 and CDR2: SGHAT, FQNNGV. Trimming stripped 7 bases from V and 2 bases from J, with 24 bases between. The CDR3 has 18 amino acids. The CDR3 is CASTHRAPTTSAYNEQFF. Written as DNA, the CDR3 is TGTGCCAGCACCCACAGAGCCCCGACTACCTCGGCCTACAATGAGCAGTTCTTC.

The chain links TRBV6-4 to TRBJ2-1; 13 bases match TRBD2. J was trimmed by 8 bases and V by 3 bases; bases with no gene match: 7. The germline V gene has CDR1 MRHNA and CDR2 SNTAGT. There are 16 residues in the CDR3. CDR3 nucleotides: TGTGCCAGCAGTGAAAGGACTAGCGGGAGTAAGGATGAGCAGTTCTTC. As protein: CASSERTSGSKDEQFF.

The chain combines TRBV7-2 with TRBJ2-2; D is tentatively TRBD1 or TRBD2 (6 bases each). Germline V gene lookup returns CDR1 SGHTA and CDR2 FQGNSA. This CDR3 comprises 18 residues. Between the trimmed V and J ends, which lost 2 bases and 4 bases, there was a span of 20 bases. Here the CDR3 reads CASSLSGDIRLVTGELFF. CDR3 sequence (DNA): TGTGCCAGCAGCTTATCGGGGGACATTAGATTGGTCACCGGGGAGCTGTTTTTT.

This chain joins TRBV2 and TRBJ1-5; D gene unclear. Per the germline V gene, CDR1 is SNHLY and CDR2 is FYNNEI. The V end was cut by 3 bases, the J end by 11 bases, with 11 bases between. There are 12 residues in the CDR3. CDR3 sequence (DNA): TGTGCCAGCAGTGAGTCCCCGGGGTCCCAGCATTTT. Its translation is CASSESPGSQHF.

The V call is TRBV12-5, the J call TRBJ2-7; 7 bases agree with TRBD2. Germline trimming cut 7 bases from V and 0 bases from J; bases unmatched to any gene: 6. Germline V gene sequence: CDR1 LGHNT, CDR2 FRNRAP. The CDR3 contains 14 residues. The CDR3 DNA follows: TGTGCTAGTGCGTGGGGGAGGGCCTCCTACGAGCAGTACTTC. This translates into CASAWGRASYEQYF.

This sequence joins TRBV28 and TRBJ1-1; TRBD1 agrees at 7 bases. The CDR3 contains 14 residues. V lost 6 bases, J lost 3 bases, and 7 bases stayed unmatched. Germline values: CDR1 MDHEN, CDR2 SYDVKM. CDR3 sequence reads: CASSTTGMYTEAFF. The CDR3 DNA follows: TGTGCCAGCAGCACGACAGGGATGTACACTGAAGCTTTCTTT.

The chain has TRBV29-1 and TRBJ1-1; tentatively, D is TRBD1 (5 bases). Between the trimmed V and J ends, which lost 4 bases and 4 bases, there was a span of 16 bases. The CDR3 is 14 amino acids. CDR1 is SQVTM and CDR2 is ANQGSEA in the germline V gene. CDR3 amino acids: CSVALWGLATEAFF. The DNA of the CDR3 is TGCAGCGTTGCTCTGTGGGGGTTGGCCACTGAAGCTTTCTTT.

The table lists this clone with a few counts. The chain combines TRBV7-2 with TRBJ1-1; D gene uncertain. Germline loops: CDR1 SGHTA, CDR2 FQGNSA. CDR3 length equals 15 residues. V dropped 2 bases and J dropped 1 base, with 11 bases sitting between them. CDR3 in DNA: TGTGCCAGCAGCTTATATGGCCTGGAGAACACTGAAGCTTTCTTT. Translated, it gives CASSLYGLENTEAFF.

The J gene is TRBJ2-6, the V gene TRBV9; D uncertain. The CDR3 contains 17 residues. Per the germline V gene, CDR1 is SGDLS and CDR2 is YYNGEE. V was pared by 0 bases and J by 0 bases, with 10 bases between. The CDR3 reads CASSVDPELSGANVLTF. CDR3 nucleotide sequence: TGTGCCAGCAGCGTAGACCCGGAGCTCTCTGGGGCCAACGTCCTGACTTTC.

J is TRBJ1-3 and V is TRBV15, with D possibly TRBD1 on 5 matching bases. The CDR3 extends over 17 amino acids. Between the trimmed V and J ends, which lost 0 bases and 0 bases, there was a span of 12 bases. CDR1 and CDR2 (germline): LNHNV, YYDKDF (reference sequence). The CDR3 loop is CATSRDRGPISGNTIYF. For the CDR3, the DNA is TGTGCCACCAGCAGAGATAGGGGACCGATCTCTGGAAACACCATATATTTT.